What follows is one T cell receptor beta chain and its context. Its target is unknown. One junction end does not reproduce the germline sequence, and a read error may be involved. This sample is part of a study of T cells in localized non-small cell lung cancer. The CDR3 contains 15 residues. In germline, CDR1 is MNHGY, CDR2 SAAAGT. Generated by immunoSEQ multiplex PCR, the TCRdb table keeps only in-frame clones and is missing some. The top ten hold about 19% of the sample, which has roughly 3,200 clones, around 22% seen once. General observations from the study: Out of the top 100 tumor clones, a median approximately 57 were seen in adjacent lung. The tumor had only one region sequenced, so heterogeneity remains possible. Uninvolved adjacent lung showed the highest T cell clonality, exceeding tumor.

This specimen consisted of lung tumor tissue, obtained before any cancer treatment. The TCR was taken from a man between 40 and 70 years old with stage I lung adenocarcinoma. The genes are TRBV6-8 and TRBJ2-7; no definite D call. The CDR3 loop is CAISILESPLREQYF. CDR3 DNA: TGTGCCATCAGTATTCTCGAATCCCCCCTGCGGGAGCAGTACTTC.